This TCR beta chain appears in the sequencing data of a study of high-grade serous ovarian cancer treatment subgroups. CDR3 length equals 15 residues. Per the germline V gene, CDR1 is SGHTA and CDR2 is FQGNSA. V was clipped by 1 base and J by 6 bases; unmatched bases: 3. TCRdb's copy holds only in-frame clones and misses some; the assay was immunoSEQ multiplex PCR. The sample lists approximately 15,000 clones; around 73% were seen once. The tumor samples were collected prior to definitive surgery or chemotherapy. The source is a human donor with high-grade serous ovarian cancer. The genes are TRBV7-2 and TRBJ1-5, with 10 bases that match TRBD1. The specimen was tumor tissue. This CDR3 reads CASSLGGTGAQPQHF. The CDR3 region has the DNA TGTGCCAGCAGCTTAGGAGGGACAGGGGCTCAGCCCCAGCATTTT.